The clone carrying this T cell receptor (beta chain) was found once. The second PCR ran about 6 to 11 cycles with a sample-barcoded 5' primer and J-beta primers. TCRdb processed the 5' RACE reads anew with MiXCR; each CDR3 protein has one entry. The sample shows about 1.4 million distinct CDR3 sequences, approximately 59% of them seen only once. Trimming stripped 7 bases from V and 0 bases from J, with 19 bases between. The V gene's germline CDR1 is MNHNY and CDR2 SVGAGI (reference sequence). The CDR3 sequence is 16 residues long. This sample stems from a study of blood T cells in healthy people across ages. Study as a whole: Template switching caught about one barcoded beta molecule for each two T cells.

Extracted total RNA amounted to at least 5.5 micrograms for each sample. Sequencing used blood. The chain links TRBV6-6 to TRBJ2-7; possible D gene TRBD2, 7 bases. This TCR derives from a man aged 18 to 35 in good health. The CDR3: CASTGSWEGDSYEQYF. The CDR3 DNA reads TGTGCCAGCACGGGGAGTTGGGAGGGGGACTCCTACGAGCAGTACTTC.